One and the same sample provided the 18 T cell receptor beta chains below, sequenced in a study of cytomegalovirus exposure and HLA in healthy donors. Amplification used 60 Vbeta primers and 13 Jbeta primers. Measured with immunoSEQ multiplex PCR; TCRdb has only the in-frame clones, and not every one. The sample contains about 160,000 clones, under 90% of which appear only once. Specimen: PBMCs. Every receptor here comes from a man aged 25-45 years in good health and CMV-seronegative.

The chain recombines TRBV7-2 with TRBJ1-6; 8 bases are a match to TRBD1. With 5 bases clipped from V and 9 bases from J, the junction kept 9 bases outside the gene matches. The CDR3 sequence is 15 residues long. Germline lookup yields CDR1 SGHTA and CDR2 FQGNSA. The CDR3 DNA reads TGTGCCAGCAGCACCCGGACAGGGTTAAGTTCACCCCTCCACTTT. Its translation: CASSTRTGLSSPLHF.

The chain has TRBV11-2 and TRBJ2-7; 7 bases fit TRBD1. V shed 5 bases and J 2 bases; nucleotides not matched to a gene: 6. The CDR3 totals 14 residues. From germline, CDR1 is SGHAT and CDR2 FQNNGV. The CDR3 reads CASSRRDSPYEQYF. As DNA, the CDR3 is TGTGCCAGCAGCCGCCGGGACAGCCCCTACGAGCAGTACTTC.

The V and J genes are TRBV5-1 and TRBJ1-5, with 8 bases that match TRBD1. CDR1 and CDR2 from the germline V gene are SGHRS and YFSETQ. The V and J ends lost 4 bases and 7 bases, in that order; junction bases with no gene match: 10. CDR3 length: 15 amino acids. The CDR3 region has the DNA TGCGCCAGCAGCGAGGGACAGACAGGGGTACAGCCCCAGCATTTT. Its protein is CASSEGQTGVQPQHF.

The count of this clone is one. The chain employs TRBV15 and TRBJ2-3; a possible D gene is TRBD2 (7 bases). V dropped 5 bases and J dropped 2 bases, with 14 bases sitting between them. CDR1 is LNHNV, CDR2 YYDKDF, per germline (reference sequence). This CDR3 contains 15 residues. CDR3 region: CATSGGAAYTDTQYF. The CDR3 DNA is TGTGCCACCAGCGGGGGGGCGGCTTACACAGATACGCAGTATTTT.

The chain employs TRBV28 and TRBJ1-5; D may be TRBD1 (6 bases). From germline, CDR1 is MDHEN and CDR2 SYDVKM. The CDR3 consists of 16 residues. V was cut by 6 bases and J by 1 base, with 16 bases left in between. CDR3: CASRPGGALSNQPQHF. CDR3 nucleotides: TGTGCCAGCAGACCCGGGGGGGCATTAAGCAATCAGCCCCAGCATTTT.

The gene calls are TRBV4-1 and TRBJ2-2; no reliable D call. V lost 1 base, J lost 6 bases, and 12 bases lay in between. The length of the CDR3 is 15 residues. Germline CDR1 is MGHRA and CDR2 is YSYEKL. In nucleotides, the CDR3 is TGCGCCAGCAGCCAAGGTCGTGGTGCGTCCGGGGAGCTGTTTTTT. It is translated as CASSQGRGASGELFF.

The chain has TRBV30 and TRBJ2-5; D gene uncertain. CDR3 length: 13 residues. Between the trimmed V and J ends, which lost 5 bases and 8 bases, there was a span of 18 bases. The germline gives CDR1 GTSNPN, CDR2 SVGIG (reference sequence). CDR3 in DNA: TGTGCCTGGTCCTTTTCTACTCCCGGTACCCAGTACTTC. It encodes CAWSFSTPGTQYF.

The chain joins TRBV19 to TRBJ2-7, with 11 positions matching TRBD2. This CDR3 contains 16 residues. The junction had 5 bases not matched to a gene; V was cut back by 1 base and J by 3 bases. Germline lookup yields CDR1 LNHDA and CDR2 SQIVND (reference sequence). The CDR3 bases are TGTGCCAGTAGTATAGGAGGGACTAGCGGCGTCTACGAGCAGTACTTC. It encodes CASSIGGTSGVYEQYF.

The table lists this clone with a few counts. The genes are TRBV4-1 and TRBJ1-5; 8 bases align to TRBD1. The CDR3 length is 13 residues. With V trimmed by 3 bases and J by 9 bases, 4 bases remained unmatched. Per germline, CDR1 MGHRA and CDR2 YSYEKL. This CDR3 is CASSQTGDRPQHF. The DNA for the CDR3 is TGCGCCAGCAGCCAGACAGGGGATCGGCCCCAGCATTTT.

This sequence joins TRBV29-1 and TRBJ2-3; the D gene is possibly TRBD1 (6 bases). V was clipped by 5 bases and J by 5 bases, with 8 bases between them. Germline V lookup: CDR1 SQVTM, CDR2 ANQGSEA. This CDR3 is 11 amino acids long. CDR3 residues: CSVLQGDTQYF. The DNA for the CDR3 is TGCAGCGTTCTACAGGGAGATACGCAGTATTTT.

The chain is built from TRBV28 and TRBJ1-5, with D possibly TRBD1 on 6 matching bases. The CDR3 is made up of 14 amino acids. Trimming stripped 3 bases from V and 5 bases from J, with 11 bases between. Germline values: CDR1 MDHEN, CDR2 SYDVKM. The CDR3 coding sequence is TGTGCCAGCAGTTTCTTTAAGGGGGATCAGCCCCAGCATTTT. Residues: CASSFFKGDQPQHF.

The table lists this clone with a count of one. The same CDR3 also results from other DNA sequences found in this sample. This chain uses TRBV13 with TRBJ2-1; TRBD2 aligns across 11 bases. Germline V gene sequence: CDR1 PRHDT, CDR2 FYEKMQ (reference sequence). The CDR3 is 16 residues long. Trimming cost V 5 bases and J 4 bases; bases outside gene matches: 7. CDR3 in DNA: TGTGCCAGCAGCCCGTTGGTAGCGGGAGGGTACAATGAGCAGTTCTTC. Its translation: CASSPLVAGGYNEQFF.

The chain links TRBV11-1 to TRBJ1-1, with 7 nucleotides matching TRBD1. CDR1 SGHAT and CDR2 FQDESV come from the germline V gene (reference sequence). CDR3 length: 12 amino acids. V gave up 4 bases and J gave up 10 bases; unmatched junction bases: 6. CDR3 DNA sequence: TGTGCCAGCAGCTCGACAGGGCTGGGAGCTTTCTTT. This translates into CASSSTGLGAFF. Using reference TRBV11-1 and TRBJ1-1 for the parts outside the CDR3, the full variable domain is EAEVAQSPRYKITEKSQAVAFWCDPISGHATLYWYRQILGQGPELLVQFQDESVVDDSQLPKDRFSAERLKGVDSTLKIQPAELGDSAMYLCASSSTGLGAFFGQGTRLTVV.

This clone was observed a single time. The chain joins TRBV10-2 to TRBJ2-7, with a weak D call TRBD2 (5 bases). The CDR3 spans 14 residues. The V gene lost 3 bases and the J gene lost 4 bases, with 13 bases spanning the gap. Germline assignment: CDR1 WSHSY and CDR2 SAAADI. The CDR3 sequence: CASSESRDWYEQYF. CDR3 DNA sequence: TGCGCCAGCAGTGAATCCCGGGATTGGTACGAGCAGTACTTC.

The chain links TRBV6-4 to TRBJ2-1; D is ambiguous. Trimming cost V 6 bases and J 4 bases, with 22 bases left between them. Looked up from germline, CDR1 is MRHNA and CDR2 is SNTAGT. The CDR3 runs 17 residues. The CDR3 spells CASSDIRQIIPYNEQFF. The CDR3 DNA sequence: TGTGCCAGCAGCGATATCAGACAAATCATCCCATACAATGAGCAGTTCTTC.

This rearrangement joins TRBV4-3 to TRBJ2-7, with a possible D match to TRBD2 (7 bases). The CDR3 runs to 18 residues. Germline V gene data show CDR1 as LGHNA and CDR2 as YSLEER. Trimming took off 0 bases at V and 1 base at J, with 19 bases between the two ends. The CDR3 spells CASSQDWGGREISYEQYF. Here the CDR3 DNA reads TGCGCCAGCAGCCAAGATTGGGGGGGCAGGGAAATATCCTACGAGCAGTACTTC.

The genes are TRBV9 and TRBJ2-1; D is unresolved. This CDR3 is built from 13 residues. Trimming removed 0 bases from V and 7 bases from J, with 8 bases in between. Germline values: CDR1 SGDLS, CDR2 YYNGEE. CDR3 nucleotides: TGTGCCAGCAGCGTAGCCAGGCAGAATGAGCAGTTCTTC. Translation gives CASSVARQNEQFF.

The genes are TRBV5-5 and TRBJ2-7; a weak D match, TRBD2 (6 bases). The germline V gene has CDR1 SGHKS and CDR2 YYEKEE (reference sequence). The V and J ends lost 0 bases and 6 bases respectively, with 13 bases between them. This CDR3 contains 14 residues. The CDR3 bases are TGTGCCAGCAGCTTGGGGAGGGTCAGGATCGAGCAGTACTTC. Its protein product is CASSLGRVRIEQYF.